The 30 T cell receptor beta chains given below trace back to one sample, sequenced in a study of blood T cell repertoires in COVID-19. Sequenced by immunoSEQ multiplex PCR; TCRdb stores in-frame clones only, minus some. The sample lists fewer than 130,000 clones, about 80% occurring once. The specimen sequenced was peripheral blood. These receptors were obtained from a woman older than 75 with active or convalescent COVID-19.

The genes are TRBV7-8 and TRBJ2-7; no clear D gene. CDR3 length: 16 amino acids. V lost 1 base and J lost 2, with 15 bases in between. CDR1 and CDR2 from the germline V gene are SGHVS and FQNEAQ. CDR3 residues: CASSLVVRQVTYEQYF. For the CDR3, the DNA is TGTGCCAGCAGCTTAGTAGTCAGGCAGGTGACCTACGAGCAGTACTTC.

The gene calls are TRBV11-1 and TRBJ2-5; D perhaps matches TRBD1 (6 bases). Germline lookup yields CDR1 SGHAT and CDR2 FQDESV (reference sequence). The CDR3 has 14 amino acids. Trimming took off 5 bases at V and 0 bases at J, with 10 bases between the two ends. Here the CDR3 reads CASSADRYQETQYF. CDR3 DNA sequence: TGTGCCAGCAGCGCTGACAGGTACCAAGAGACCCAGTACTTC.

The V call is TRBV7-3, the J call TRBJ2-2; 8 bases match TRBD2. Germline CDR1 reads SGHTA; CDR2 reads FQGTGA. V shed 5 bases and J 5 bases; nucleotides not matched to a gene: 13. The length of the CDR3 is 17 residues. The CDR3 is CASSPLAGREGTGELFF. CDR3 nucleotide sequence: TGTGCCAGCAGCCCATTAGCGGGTCGGGAGGGGACCGGGGAGCTGTTTTTT.

This clone showed up just a few times. This chain connects TRBV6-5 to TRBJ1-4; 7 bases fit TRBD1. Per germline, CDR1 MNHEY and CDR2 SVGAGI. After removal of 8 bases from V and 7 bases from J, the junction contained 4 bases not matched to a gene. CDR3 size: 12 residues. The CDR3 DNA follows: TGTGCCAGCCGGTCAGGGGGTGAAAAACTGTTTTTT. It specifies CASRSGGEKLFF.

The chain has TRBV10-3 and TRBJ2-7; TRBD2 aligns across 10 bases. J was trimmed by 1 base and V by 0 bases; bases with no gene match: 3. Germline CDR1 and CDR2: ENHRY and SYGVKD. The CDR3 sequence is 16 residues long. CDR3 nucleotides: TGTGCCATCAGTGAGTCCACGACTAGCGGGTCCTACGAGCAGTACTTC. It codes for CAISESTTSGSYEQYF.

V gene TRBV6-5 combines with J gene TRBJ1-1; D not resolved. In germline, CDR1 is MNHEY, CDR2 SVGAGI. There are 13 residues in the CDR3. Trimming took 6 bases from V and 5 from J, leaving 13 bases between them. Written as DNA, the CDR3 is TGTGCCAGCAGGCGAGGGTGGGGTACTGAAGCTTTCTTT. Translated, it gives CASRRGWGTEAFF.

This chain joins TRBV2 and TRBJ1-5; maybe TRBD1 (6 bases). CDR1 and CDR2 (germline): SNHLY, FYNNEI. The germline V and J ends were trimmed by 7 bases and 7 bases, with 17 bases remaining between them. The CDR3 contains 14 residues. The CDR3 DNA reads as TGTGCCAGCACCCGGCAAGGGGGAGACCAGCCCCAGCATTTT. This sequence encodes CASTRQGGDQPQHF.

The chain recombines TRBV29-1 with TRBJ1-2; possible D gene TRBD1, 5 bases. V was pared by 7 bases and J by 6 bases, with 12 bases between. The CDR3 has 11 residues. Looked up from germline, CDR1 is SQVTM and CDR2 is ANQGSEA. CDR3 loop: CSAAAGNGYTF. In DNA form, the CDR3 reads TGCAGCGCCGCGGCAGGGAATGGCTACACCTTC.

The V gene is TRBV5-1, the J gene TRBJ2-7, with 7 bases aligning to TRBD2. This CDR3 is 16 amino acids long. Looked up from germline, CDR1 is SGHRS and CDR2 is YFSETQ. The trim removed 0 bases at V and 4 bases at J, leaving 10 bases unmatched. CDR3 residues: CASSLAWGEGQYEQYF. CDR3 in DNA: TGCGCCAGCAGCTTGGCCTGGGGGGAGGGCCAATACGAGCAGTACTTC.

The chain carries TRBV5-8 and TRBJ1-1, with D possibly TRBD1 on 5 matching bases. CDR3 size: 15 residues. V was pared by 0 bases and J by 0 bases, with 9 bases between. Germline CDR1 SGHTS, CDR2 YDEGEE. The CDR3 DNA reads TGTGCCAGCAGCTTGGAAAGGGGCCTGAACACTGAAGCTTTCTTT. Translated, it gives CASSLERGLNTEAFF.

The gene calls are TRBV6-5 and TRBJ2-7, with unresolved D. Germline V gives CDR1 MNHEY, CDR2 SVGAGI. The CDR3 spans 12 residues. The germline V and J ends were trimmed by 8 bases and 2 bases, with 10 bases remaining between them. In nucleotides, the CDR3 is TGTGCCAGCGCCCCAGTGACCTACGAGCAGTACTTC. This gives the protein CASAPVTYEQYF.

V is TRBV11-2 and J is TRBJ2-1, with TRBD2 identical over 10 bases. Germline V gene sequence: CDR1 SGHAT, CDR2 FQNNGV. The CDR3 covers 18 residues. The J segment lost 7 bases and the V segment lost 5 bases, leaving 17 bases of the junction unmatched. The CDR3 is CASSTSPLLAGVRNEQFF. The CDR3 region has the DNA TGTGCCAGCAGCACCAGCCCGCTCCTAGCGGGAGTTCGGAATGAGCAGTTCTTC.

The rearrangement uses TRBV5-1 and TRBJ1-1; 8 nucleotides line up with TRBD1. J lost 0 bases, V lost 3 bases, and 7 bases had no gene match. This CDR3 has 16 residues. The germline V gene encodes CDR1 SGHRS and CDR2 YFSETQ. The CDR3 reads CASSSTGGGVNTEAFF. CDR3 in DNA: TGCGCCAGCAGCTCTACAGGGGGAGGGGTGAACACTGAAGCTTTCTTT.

This chain joins TRBV5-1 and TRBJ1-2; 7 positions match TRBD1. Trimming at V came to 4 bases and at J to 2 bases, leaving 8 bases not matched to a gene. The CDR3 covers 15 residues. Germline V lookup: CDR1 SGHRS, CDR2 YFSETQ. Here the CDR3 DNA reads TGCGCCAGCAGCCCAAACAGGGGCCCAAACTATGGCTACACCTTC. It is translated as CASSPNRGPNYGYTF.

This chain links TRBV4-1 with TRBJ1-2; TRBD1 might be the D (6 bases). CDR3 length: 15 amino acids. The germline V gene encodes CDR1 MGHRA and CDR2 YSYEKL. Trimming pared 4 bases from V and 5 bases from J, leaving 17 bases between. CDR3 bases: TGCGCCAGCAGCCGCCTACCAGGGACATCGTATGGCTACACCTTC. Translated, it gives CASSRLPGTSYGYTF.

Of note for this clone: Other DNA sequences in this sample translate to the same CDR3. The chain couples TRBV28 to TRBJ2-7; no clear D. Trimming stripped 5 bases from V and 3 bases from J, with 5 bases between. Germline CDR1 and CDR2: MDHEN and SYDVKM. The length of the CDR3 is 11 residues. The chain's CDR3 is CASSPGYEQYF. The CDR3 DNA follows: TGTGCCAGCAGTCCCGGCTACGAGCAGTACTTC.

This clone was counted once. The J gene is TRBJ2-1, the V gene TRBV5-4; the match to TRBD1 covers 7 bases. V lost 4 bases, J lost 7 bases, and 5 bases stayed unmatched. From germline, CDR1 is SGHNT and CDR2 YYREEE (reference sequence). This CDR3 spans 13 amino acids. The CDR3 sequence: CASSGGQKNEQFF. DNA for the CDR3: TGTGCCAGCAGCGGGGGACAGAAGAATGAGCAGTTCTTC.

This rearrangement joins TRBV19 to TRBJ2-5, with a weak D call TRBD1 (6 bases). CDR1 and CDR2 (germline): LNHDA, SQIVND (reference sequence). This CDR3 region has 14 residues. V was cut by 7 bases and J by 8 bases, with 20 bases left in between. CDR3: CASTEQGRSSTQYF. The CDR3 DNA reads as TGTGCCAGTACTGAACAGGGACGGTCTTCAACCCAGTACTTC.

The chain has TRBV19 and TRBJ2-1, with 11 nucleotides matching TRBD2. The germline CDR1 and CDR2 sequences are LNHDA and SQIVND (reference sequence). J lost 3 bases, V lost 3 bases, and 10 bases had no gene match. This CDR3 is 18 amino acids long. The CDR3 sequence: CASSIRARTSGLYNEQFF. The CDR3 nucleotides are TGTGCCAGTAGTATTAGGGCCCGGACTAGCGGGCTCTACAATGAGCAGTTCTTC. Supplemented by reference TRBV19 and TRBJ2-1, the full variable domain reads DGGITQSPKYLFRKEGQNVTLSCEQNLNHDAMYWYRQDPGQGLRLIYYSQIVNDFQKGDIAEGYSVSREKKESFPLTVTSAQKNPTAFYLCASSIRARTSGLYNEQFFGPGTRLTVL.

This chain connects TRBV30 to TRBJ1-2; 10 positions agree with TRBD1. V lost 5 bases to trimming and J lost 7 bases; unmatched junction nucleotides: 10. There are 14 residues in the CDR3. The germline V gene encodes CDR1 GTSNPN and CDR2 SVGIG (reference sequence). CDR3 nucleotides: TGTGCCTGGGTTTCCCTGGGGACAGGGGTTGGCTACACCTTC. It is translated as CAWVSLGTGVGYTF.

The rearrangement links TRBV12-5 to TRBJ1-4; D uncertain. The CDR3 extends over 15 amino acids. Germline loops: CDR1 LGHNT, CDR2 FRNRAP. V lost 5 bases, J lost 0 bases, and 10 bases lay in between. The CDR3 coding sequence is TGTGCTAGTGGTATTGGAGACGCAACTAATGAAAAACTGTTTTTT. Translating it yields CASGIGDATNEKLFF.

This clone was found once. The rearrangement uses TRBV3-1 (or the pseudogene TRBV3-2) and TRBJ2-3; 8 bases match TRBD2. Germline V gene sequence: CDR1 LGHDT, CDR2 YNNKEL (reference sequence). The CDR3 has 14 residues. V was clipped by 3 bases and J by 10 bases; unmatched bases: 9. This chain's CDR3 is CASSHLGRAESQYF. In nucleotides, the CDR3 is TGTGCCAGCAGCCATCTCGGGAGGGCCGAGTCGCAGTATTTT.

This chain uses TRBV18 with TRBJ1-2; TRBD1 matches 10 bases. Trimming cost V 2 bases and J 2 bases; bases outside gene matches: 11. The CDR3 has 18 amino acids. From germline, CDR1 is KGHSH and CDR2 LQKENI. In nucleotides, the CDR3 is TGTGCCAGCTCACCAGGATCCGGGACAGGGGAGCGGAACTATGGCTACACCTTC. This encodes CASSPGSGTGERNYGYTF.

The chain combines TRBV7-3 with TRBJ2-1, with D unclear. Germline CDR1 and CDR2: SGHTA and FQGTGA. CDR3 length: 15 amino acids. V was cut by 2 bases and J by 12 bases, with 20 bases left in between. CDR3 amino acids: CASSLFSPYLLWQFF. The CDR3, as DNA: TGTGCCAGCAGCTTATTTAGCCCCTACCTCCTTTGGCAGTTCTTC.

The chain links TRBV20-1 to TRBJ2-7, with D possibly matching TRBD2 (5 bases). V was cut by 3 bases and J by 0 bases, with 15 bases left in between. The CDR3 is 15 amino acids. Germline V gene sequence: CDR1 DFQATT, CDR2 SNEGSKA (reference sequence). The CDR3 DNA reads as TGCAGTGCTAGTAATCCAGCGGAGAGCTCCTACGAGCAGTACTTC. It translates to CSASNPAESSYEQYF.

This clone has a count of ten or more. V is TRBV7-6 and J is TRBJ2-1, with D unclear. The V gene lost 5 bases and the J gene lost 0 bases, with 8 bases spanning the gap. The CDR3 is 14 amino acids. Germline V gives CDR1 SGHVS, CDR2 FNYEAQ. The CDR3 DNA is TGTGCCAGCAGCCCAGGTGGCTCCTACAATGAGCAGTTCTTC. This gives the protein CASSPGGSYNEQFF.

The chain couples TRBV7-2 to TRBJ1-2, with 8 bases aligning to TRBD1. The CDR3 is 16 amino acids. The germline V gene encodes CDR1 SGHTA and CDR2 FQGNSA. V dropped 2 bases and J dropped 5; count of bases not matched to a gene: 10. The CDR3 protein is CASSLQGAGLGYGYTF. For the CDR3, the DNA is TGTGCCAGCAGCTTACAGGGGGCAGGCCTAGGTTATGGCTACACCTTC. The full variable domain, rest sourced from reference TRBV7-2 and TRBJ1-2, is GAGVSQSPSNKVTEKGKDVELRCDPISGHTALYWYRQSLGQGLEFLIYFQGNSAPDKSGLPSDRFSAERTGGSVSTLTIQRTQQEDSAVYLCASSLQGAGLGYGYTFGSGTRLTVV.

CDR3 region: CASSLTGADNSPLHF. For the CDR3, the DNA is TGCGCCAGCAGCTTGACAGGGGCGGATAATTCACCCCTCCACTTT. The chain links TRBV5-1 to TRBJ1-6; 7 nucleotides align to TRBD1. V lost 1 base and J lost 5; bases outside the gene matches: 3. The CDR3 contains 15 residues. The germline CDR1 and CDR2 sequences are SGHRS and YFSETQ.

V and J are TRBV10-3 and TRBJ1-3; D is perhaps TRBD1 (5 bases). Trimming pared 6 bases from V and 3 bases from J, leaving 9 bases between. In germline, CDR1 is ENHRY, CDR2 SYGVKD. The CDR3 runs 13 residues. Written as DNA, the CDR3 is TGTGCCATCAGCCAGGGTCTTGGAAACACCATATATTTT. Residues: CAISQGLGNTIYF.

The chain uses TRBV4-1 and TRBJ1-2; unclear D gene. V lost 1 base and J 0 bases, leaving 6 bases between the germline ends. The germline CDR1 and CDR2 sequences are MGHRA and YSYEKL. The CDR3 sequence is 14 residues long. The CDR3 nucleotides are TGCGCCAGCAGCCAAGTACATGCTAACTATGGCTACACCTTC. It encodes CASSQVHANYGYTF.